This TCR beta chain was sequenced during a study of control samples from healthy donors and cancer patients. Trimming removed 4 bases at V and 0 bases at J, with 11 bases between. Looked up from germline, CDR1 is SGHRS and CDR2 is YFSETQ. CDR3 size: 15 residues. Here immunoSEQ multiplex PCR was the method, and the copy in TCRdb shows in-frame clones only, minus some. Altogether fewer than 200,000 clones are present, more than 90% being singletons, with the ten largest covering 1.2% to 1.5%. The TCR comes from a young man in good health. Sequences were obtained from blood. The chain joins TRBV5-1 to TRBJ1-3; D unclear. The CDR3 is CASSPWNSSGNTIYF. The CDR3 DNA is TGCGCCAGCAGCCCGTGGAACAGCTCTGGAAACACCATATATTTT. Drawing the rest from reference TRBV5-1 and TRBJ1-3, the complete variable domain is KAGVTQTPRYLIKTRGQQVTLSCSPISGHRSVSWYQQTPGQGLQFLFEYFSETQRNKGNFPGRFSGRQFSNSRSEMNVSTLELGDSALYLCASSPWNSSGNTIYFGEGSWLTVV.